This TCR beta chain was identified in a study of cytomegalovirus exposure and HLA in healthy donors. PCR employed 60 Vbeta and 13 Jbeta primers. Sequencing was performed with immunoSEQ multiplex PCR; in TCRdb, only in-frame clones are kept and a portion is missing. The data show about 160,000 clones, 80% seen once. This CDR3 is built from 15 residues. Germline V CDR1 and CDR2: SGHTS, YDEGEE. V was clipped by 0 bases and J by 3 bases, with 12 bases between them. The chain joins TRBV5-8 to TRBJ1-1; D uncertain. The clonotype was recovered from a male donor in good health and CMV-seropositive. The sample comprised PBMCs. CDR3 amino acids: CASSLGAGTYTEAFF. The DNA for the CDR3 is TGTGCCAGCAGCTTGGGAGCAGGTACCTACACTGAAGCTTTCTTT.